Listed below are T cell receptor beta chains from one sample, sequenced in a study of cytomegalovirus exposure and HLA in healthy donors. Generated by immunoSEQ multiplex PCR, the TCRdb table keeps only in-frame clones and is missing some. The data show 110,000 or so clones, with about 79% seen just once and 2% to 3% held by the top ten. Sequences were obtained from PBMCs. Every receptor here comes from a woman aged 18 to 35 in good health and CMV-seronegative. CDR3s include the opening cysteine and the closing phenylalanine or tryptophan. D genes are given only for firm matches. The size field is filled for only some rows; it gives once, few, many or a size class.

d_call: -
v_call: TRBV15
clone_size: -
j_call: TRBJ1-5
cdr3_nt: TGTGCCACCAGCGCGGGCTCGCTTAGCAATCAGCCCCAGCATTTT
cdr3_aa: CATSAGSLSNQPQHF

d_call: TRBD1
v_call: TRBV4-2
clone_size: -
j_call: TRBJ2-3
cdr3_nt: TGTGCCAGCAGCCAAGCCCACAGGGGGCTAACGTTACAGGCAGATACGCAGTATTTT
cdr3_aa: CASSQAHRGLTLQADTQYF

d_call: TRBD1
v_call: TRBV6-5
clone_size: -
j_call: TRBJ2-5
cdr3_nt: TGTGCCAGCAGTTACTCGATGGGACAGGAGAGGACCCAGTACTTC
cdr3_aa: CASSYSMGQERTQYF

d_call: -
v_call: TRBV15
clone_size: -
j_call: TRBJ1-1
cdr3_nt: TGTGCCACCAGCAGACCCTTCAGGAAGAACACTGAAGCTTTCTTT
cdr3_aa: CATSRPFRKNTEAFF

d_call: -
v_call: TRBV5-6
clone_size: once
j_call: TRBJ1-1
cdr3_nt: TGTGCCAGCAGCTGGAGGAACACTGAAGCTTTCTTT
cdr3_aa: CASSWRNTEAFF

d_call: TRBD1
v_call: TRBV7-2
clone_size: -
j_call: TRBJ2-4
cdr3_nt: TGTGCCAGCAGCGTTCACCGGGACAGTGGAAACATTCAGTACTTC
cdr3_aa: CASSVHRDSGNIQYF

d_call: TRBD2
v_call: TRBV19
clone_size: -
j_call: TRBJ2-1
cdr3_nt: TGTGCCAGTTCAGGACTAGCGGGAAGGGATGAGCAGTTCTTC
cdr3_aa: CASSGLAGRDEQFF

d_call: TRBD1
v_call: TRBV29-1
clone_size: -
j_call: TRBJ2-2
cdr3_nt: TGCAGCGTTGCCAGGGGGCTAACCGGGGAGCTGTTTTTT
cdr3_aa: CSVARGLTGELFF

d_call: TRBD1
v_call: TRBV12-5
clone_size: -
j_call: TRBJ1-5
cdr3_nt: TGTGCTAGTGGGGGACAGTTCTATAGCAATCAGCCCCAGCATTTT
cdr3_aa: CASGGQFYSNQPQHF

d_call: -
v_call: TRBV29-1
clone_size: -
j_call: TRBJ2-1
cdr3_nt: TGCAGTGCTCGGGGGGCGCAGATCGGGAATGAGCAGTTCTTC
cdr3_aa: CSARGAQIGNEQFF

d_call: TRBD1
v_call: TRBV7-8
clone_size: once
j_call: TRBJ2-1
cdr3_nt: TGTGCCAGCAGCCTTTACCGGGACAGGGTACGAGGTGAGCAGTTCTTC
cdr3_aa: CASSLYRDRVRGEQFF